Shown below are 25 T cell receptor beta chains from a single sample sequenced in a study of cytomegalovirus exposure and HLA in healthy donors. Researchers ran the PCR with 60 Vbeta and 13 Jbeta primers. Assay: immunoSEQ multiplex PCR; the TCRdb copy retains only in-frame clones and omits some. The table records about 93,000 clones, over 75% of them present only once. Sequencing input: PBMCs. These receptors were taken from a man younger than 40 in good health and CMV-seronegative.

This clone was observed a few times. The chain is built from TRBV11-1 and TRBJ2-1; D is perhaps TRBD1 (5 bases). The V and J ends lost 5 bases and 2 bases respectively, with 16 bases between them. From germline, CDR1 is SGHAT and CDR2 FQDESV (reference sequence). The CDR3 spans 16 residues. CDR3 sequence (DNA): TGTGCCAGCAGCCCGACCGAGCAGGGCCCCTACAATGAGCAGTTCTTC. This sequence encodes CASSPTEQGPYNEQFF.

The chain has TRBV7-2 and TRBJ1-1, with TRBD1 matching over 8 bases. The junction had 4 bases not matched to a gene; V was cut back by 0 bases and J by 10 bases. The CDR3 runs 13 residues. The V gene's germline CDR1 is SGHTA and CDR2 FQGNSA. CDR3 protein: CASSLATGVAAFF. The CDR3, as DNA: TGTGCCAGCAGCTTAGCGACAGGGGTTGCAGCTTTCTTT.

The rearrangement joins TRBV28 to TRBJ2-7; maybe TRBD1 (6 bases). V lost 6 bases to trimming and J lost 2 bases, with 11 bases between them. CDR1 is MDHEN, CDR2 SYDVKM, per germline. This CDR3 is 13 amino acids long. CDR3 DNA sequence: TGTGCCAGCAGCCGGGACACCACCTACGAGCAGTACTTC. Protein: CASSRDTTYEQYF.

This sequence joins TRBV27 and TRBJ1-3, with D hard to call. V dropped 2 bases and J dropped 2 bases, with 4 bases sitting between them. Germline CDR1 is MNHEY and CDR2 is SMNVEV (reference sequence). The CDR3 spans 13 residues. The CDR3 DNA reads TGTGCCAGCAGTTTACTTCCTGGAAACACCATATATTTT. Protein product: CASSLLPGNTIYF.

This chain connects TRBV6-5 to TRBJ1-1; no definite D call. Trimming pared 6 bases from V and 1 base from J, leaving 12 bases between. Germline V gives CDR1 MNHEY, CDR2 SVGAGI. The CDR3 is made up of 14 amino acids. CDR3 protein: CASSSSGGNTEAFF. The CDR3 nucleotides are TGTGCCAGCAGCTCCTCTGGCGGGAACACTGAAGCTTTCTTT.

The table lists this clone with a count of one. The chain combines TRBV7-2 with TRBJ2-7; unclear D gene. The CDR3 covers 13 residues. Trimming removed 4 bases from V and 5 bases from J, with 12 bases in between. Per germline, CDR1 SGHTA and CDR2 FQGNSA. CDR3 sequence: CASSSRNGDEQYF. The CDR3 DNA follows: TGTGCCAGCAGCTCACGAAACGGAGACGAGCAGTACTTC.

The V and J genes are TRBV21-1 and TRBJ1-5; the DNA was not compared with TRBD1, the D call given in the table. TRBV21-1 is an annotated pseudogene. This CDR3 has 19 amino acids. In DNA, the CDR3 is TGTGCCAGCAGCAAAAGCGGGACAGGGTGGTGTTTGGGCAATCAGCCCCAGCATTTT. Its protein product is CASSKSGTGWCLGNQPQHF.

This chain joins TRBV29-1 and TRBJ1-4, with TRBD1 matching over 7 bases. CDR1 and CDR2 from the germline V gene are SQVTM and ANQGSEA. The CDR3 is 13 amino acids. With V trimmed by 7 bases and J by 8 bases, 10 bases remained unmatched. The CDR3 bases are TGCAGCGCCAGGACAGGCCTGAGGGAAAAACTGTTTTTT. It codes for CSARTGLREKLFF.

V and J are TRBV2 and TRBJ1-2; D ambiguous. Trimming left V 7 bases short and J 1 base short, with 7 bases between. Germline CDR1 reads SNHLY; CDR2 reads FYNNEI. CDR3 length: 12 residues. The CDR3: CASNDNNYGYTF. The CDR3 bases are TGTGCCAGCAACGACAATAACTATGGCTACACCTTC.

This sequence joins TRBV5-4 and TRBJ1-3; 7 bases match TRBD1. Germline values: CDR1 SGHNT, CDR2 YYREEE (reference sequence). V lost 1 base to trimming and J lost 8 bases; unmatched junction nucleotides: 6. The length of the CDR3 is 14 residues. Written as DNA, the CDR3 is TGTGCCAGCAGCTTGAACAGGGGTGAGGACACCATATATTTT. It yields the protein CASSLNRGEDTIYF.

V is TRBV5-1 and J is TRBJ2-3; 8 nucleotides agree with TRBD2. The trim removed 3 bases at V and 4 bases at J, leaving 7 bases unmatched. Germline assignment: CDR1 SGHRS and CDR2 YFSETQ. The CDR3 consists of 15 residues. CDR3 nucleotide sequence: TGCGCCAGCAGCTCCCGAGCGGGGGCGGCAGATACGCAGTATTTT. This gives the protein CASSSRAGAADTQYF.

The chain combines TRBV25-1 with TRBJ1-2; TRBD1 aligns across 8 bases. The CDR3 extends over 15 amino acids. CDR1 MGHDK and CDR2 SYGVNS come from the germline V gene. Trimming cost V 3 bases and J 3 bases; bases outside gene matches: 6. CDR3 DNA sequence: TGTGCCAGCAGTGACCCGGACAGGGTGGACTATGGCTACACCTTC. Translation: CASSDPDRVDYGYTF.

The V call is TRBV2, the J call TRBJ2-7; TRBD2 aligns across 8 bases. V dropped 7 bases and J dropped 0; count of bases not matched to a gene: 8. Germline CDR1 and CDR2: SNHLY and FYNNEI. The CDR3 sequence is 15 residues long. The CDR3 region has the DNA TGTGCCAGCAAACCGGCGGGAGGTCGCTCCTACGAGCAGTACTTC. Its translation is CASKPAGGRSYEQYF.

This clone was picked up one time. This chain links TRBV6-5 with TRBJ2-3, with 8 bases lining up with TRBD1. The V gene's germline CDR1 is MNHEY and CDR2 SVGAGI. V gave up 8 bases and J gave up 3 bases; unmatched junction bases: 10. There are 15 residues in the CDR3. Written as DNA, the CDR3 is TGTGCCAGCTCCCGAATCCGGGACAGGACAGATACGCAGTATTTT. Its protein product is CASSRIRDRTDTQYF.

This clone was observed a handful of times. V gene TRBV5-4 combines with J gene TRBJ1-2; tentative D call: TRBD1 (6 bases). This CDR3 comprises 14 residues. Germline V lookup: CDR1 SGHNT, CDR2 YYREEE (reference sequence). V was pared by 2 bases and J by 4 bases, with 12 bases between. CDR3 DNA sequence: TGTGCCAGCAGCTTCTACCTGACAGGCTATGGCTACACCTTC. Amino acids: CASSFYLTGYGYTF.

The chain has TRBV10-1 and TRBJ1-1; TRBD1 aligns across 8 bases. The V segment lost 6 bases and the J segment 8 bases; nucleotides outside the gene matches: 8. CDR3 size: 13 residues. Germline CDR1 reads WNHNN; CDR2 reads SYGVQD (reference sequence). The CDR3 spells CASSPTGEREAFF. The CDR3 nucleotides are TGCGCCAGCAGCCCGACAGGGGAGAGAGAAGCTTTCTTT.

The chain employs TRBV5-6 and TRBJ1-2; 8 positions match TRBD1. Germline assignment: CDR1 SGHDT and CDR2 YYEEEE. The J segment lost 5 bases and the V segment lost 0 bases, leaving 6 bases of the junction unmatched. This CDR3 spans 15 amino acids. In DNA, the CDR3 is TGTGCCAGCAGCTTGGTGGCAGGGGGCGCATATGGCTACACCTTC. Its protein product is CASSLVAGGAYGYTF.

The rearrangement links TRBV7-8 to TRBJ1-5, with D unresolved. Germline V gene data show CDR1 as SGHVS and CDR2 as FQNEAQ. Trimming shortened V by 2 bases and J by 2 bases, and 10 bases separated the two germline ends. The CDR3 runs to 15 residues. CDR3 sequence: CASSLTGMGNQPQHF. The CDR3 DNA sequence: TGTGCCAGCAGCTTAACGGGGATGGGCAATCAGCCCCAGCATTTT. The full variable domain, with the rest looked up from reference TRBV7-8 and TRBJ1-5, is GAGVSQSPRYKVAKRGQDVALRCDPISGHVSLFWYQQALGQGPEFLTYFQNEAQLDKSGLPSDRFFAERPEGSVSTLKIQRTQQEDSAVYLCASSLTGMGNQPQHFGDGTRLSIL.

V usage is TRBV30 and J usage is TRBJ1-2, with D maybe TRBD1 (6 bases). The CDR3 covers 16 residues. Trimming took 4 bases from V and 7 from J, leaving 25 bases between them. CDR1 is GTSNPN, CDR2 SVGIG, per germline (reference sequence). The CDR3 spells CAWTLGGGFRFRGYTF. CDR3 coding DNA: TGTGCCTGGACCCTAGGGGGGGGCTTTAGATTTCGTGGCTACACCTTC.

V usage is TRBV29-1 and J usage is TRBJ2-3; TRBD2 matches 10 bases. After removal of 6 bases from V and 4 bases from J, the junction contained 4 bases not matched to a gene. The CDR3 runs to 13 residues. Per the germline V gene, CDR1 is SQVTM and CDR2 is ANQGSEA. CDR3 loop: CSVSSGSSDTQYF. The CDR3 coding sequence is TGCAGCGTATCTAGCGGGAGTTCAGATACGCAGTATTTT.

The V call is TRBV25-1, the J call TRBJ1-1; the D is unclear. The CDR3 runs 14 residues. Germline V gene sequence: CDR1 MGHDK, CDR2 SYGVNS. With 1 base removed from V and 4 bases from J, the gap between germline ends came to 10 bases. CDR3 coding DNA: TGTGCCAGCAGTGAATTTCGGGTTTCCACTGAAGCTTTCTTT. Protein sequence: CASSEFRVSTEAFF. The variable domain in full, completed from reference TRBV25-1 and TRBJ1-1, reads EADIYQTPRYLVIGTGKKITLECSQTMGHDKMYWYQQDPGMELHLIHYSYGVNSTEKGDLSSESTVSRIRTEHFPLTLESARPSHTSQYLCASSEFRVSTEAFFGQGTRLTVV.

The CDR3 DNA sequence: TGCGCCAGCAGCTTGTTCCGGCCAGGCGGCGGGGAACTGTTTTTT. Amino acid sequence: CASSLFRPGGGELFF. The chain employs TRBV5-1 and TRBJ1-4; the D is unclear. The germline V and J ends were trimmed by 1 base and 12 bases, with 19 bases remaining between them. In germline, CDR1 is SGHRS, CDR2 YFSETQ. There are 15 residues in the CDR3. Drawing the rest from reference TRBV5-1 and TRBJ1-4, the complete variable domain is KAGVTQTPRYLIKTRGQQVTLSCSPISGHRSVSWYQQTPGQGLQFLFEYFSETQRNKGNFPGRFSGRQFSNSRSEMNVSTLELGDSALYLCASSLFRPGGGELFFGSGTQLSVL.

This clone occurred once. The chain couples TRBV27 to TRBJ2-5; TRBD2 is a possible D gene (5 bases). V lost 6 bases to trimming and J lost 1 base, with 12 bases between them. The germline CDR1 and CDR2 sequences are MNHEY and SMNVEV (reference sequence). The CDR3 runs to 14 residues. CDR3 nucleotide sequence: TGTGCCAGCAGCCCCTGGGGAGTCCAAGAGACCCAGTACTTC. Translating gives CASSPWGVQETQYF.

This chain joins TRBV15 and TRBJ2-7; tentatively, D is TRBD2 (6 bases). Germline loops: CDR1 LNHNV, CDR2 YYDKDF (reference sequence). CDR3 length: 12 amino acids. V was clipped by 5 bases and J by 3 bases, with 8 bases between them. Here the CDR3 DNA reads TGTGCCACCAGCTGGGGACTCTACGAGCAGTACTTC. This encodes CATSWGLYEQYF.

V gene TRBV7-2 combines with J gene TRBJ1-5; TRBD1 matches 9 bases. The CDR3 totals 18 residues. Losses at the gene ends were 1 base for V and 6 bases for J; bases not matched to a gene: 13. Per the germline V gene, CDR1 is SGHTA and CDR2 is FQGNSA. The CDR3 spells CASSLGLLPGQGSQPQHF. The CDR3 coding sequence is TGTGCCAGCAGCTTAGGACTTCTACCGGGACAGGGAAGTCAGCCCCAGCATTTT.